Sequencing of this T cell receptor beta chain was carried out in a study of OX40 agonist ivuxolimab in advanced cancers. For the wider study: Ivuxolimab, which targeted the costimulatory receptor OX40 (CD134), was an agonistic, fully human IgG2 monoclonal antibody. Intravenous ivuxolimab was administered to patients every 2 weeks at six dose levels: 0.01, 0.1, 0.3, 1.5, 3 and 10 mg/kg. Among the 50 to 55 dose-escalation patients, around 19 had hepatocellular carcinoma, approximately 15 melanoma, 9 renal cell carcinoma and 9 head and neck cancer. A male proportion of nearly 85% and a mean age of approximately 62 years, ranging from roughly 23 to 80, were recorded for the dose-escalation cohort. Prior anti-PD-1, anti-PD-L1 or anti-CTLA-4 therapy was permitted, and checkpoint inhibitors had been received by about 36% of dose-escalation patients. Partial responses occurred in three dose-escalation patients: two with cutaneous melanoma and one with hepatocellular carcinoma. The point of sequencing TCRbeta in the periphery was to test whether ivuxolimab changed TCR sequence diversity and drove clonal T-cell expansion. The paper describes the monotherapy dose-escalation part (N ≈ 52 patients) of the phase I trial of ivuxolimab.

Broader findings and caveats from the paper: In the 0.1-3.0 mg/kg groups, partial responders had among the lowest normalized peripheral clonal expansion, particularly in CD8+ T cells. Antigen specificity was not determined for the clonally expanded peripheral T cells. At doses of 0.1 to 3.0 mg/kg, clonal expansion of both CD4+ and CD8+ blood T cells was observed from baseline to week 6. On average, CD8+ T cells showed more expanded clones than CD4+ T cells after ivuxolimab. Low levels of normalized T-cell clonal expansion were also seen in some patients who did not respond.

Genomic DNA was extracted from sorted cells for sequencing of the TCRbeta CDR3 region. TCRbeta CDR3 regions were sequenced using the immunoSEQ Assay. As stored in TCRdb, this immuneACCESS dataset retains in-frame rearrangements with V and J assigned. A fraction of the clones does not appear; measured against another copy, unresolved V genes explain less than half of the discrepancy, and the remainder lacks a known reason. The sample profile shows roughly 70,000 clones; around 82% of them were found once. The ten largest clonotypes hold approximately 2.1% of the sample. Its CDR3 holds 16 amino acids, cysteine through phenylalanine. Kept here is only the CDR3 DNA, which spans 48 bases and is read in frame from base 1. Based on the germline V gene, the CDR1 and CDR2 sequences are SGHTA and FQGNSA. At the junction V is shortened by 0 bases and J by 0 bases, with 8 bases in between. The trial excluded patients who had a history of autoimmune disease or who were on systemic immunosuppression. Peripheral blood for TCR sequencing was collected from all dose cohorts at baseline, on cycle 4 day 1, and on cycle 7 day 1. Samples came from an open-label, multicenter, first-in-human phase I dose-escalation trial of ivuxolimab. Adults with locally advanced or metastatic melanoma, renal cell, hepatocellular, or head and neck squamous cell carcinoma were enrolled in the trial. Before TCR sequencing, CD4+ and CD8+ T cells were separately sorted from peripheral blood.

Of note for this clone: It has no known antigen specificity. No base quality information exists; no much larger clone differs at one position.

The material sequenced was CD4+ or CD8+ T cells sorted from blood, taken in a trial of the OX40 agonist ivuxolimab. The chain couples TRBV7-2 to TRBJ2-2; no confident D gene assignment can be made. The sequence was obtained from an adult with an advanced solid tumor such as melanoma, head and neck, liver or kidney cancer. The CDR3 amino acid sequence is: CASSLAPVTNTGELFF. The DNA is TGTGCCAGCAGCTTAGCGCCAGTGACGAACACCGGGGAGCTGTTTTTT.